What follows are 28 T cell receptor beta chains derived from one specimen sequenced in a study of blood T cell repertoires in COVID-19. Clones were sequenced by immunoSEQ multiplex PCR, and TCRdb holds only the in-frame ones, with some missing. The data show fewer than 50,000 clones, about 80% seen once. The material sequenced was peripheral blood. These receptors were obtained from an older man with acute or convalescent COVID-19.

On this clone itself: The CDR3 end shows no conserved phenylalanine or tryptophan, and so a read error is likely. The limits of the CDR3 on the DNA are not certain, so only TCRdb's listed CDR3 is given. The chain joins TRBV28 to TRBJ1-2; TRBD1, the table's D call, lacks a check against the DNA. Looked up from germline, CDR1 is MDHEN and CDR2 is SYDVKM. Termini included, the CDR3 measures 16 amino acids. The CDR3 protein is CARFPGQGILCGRLHL.

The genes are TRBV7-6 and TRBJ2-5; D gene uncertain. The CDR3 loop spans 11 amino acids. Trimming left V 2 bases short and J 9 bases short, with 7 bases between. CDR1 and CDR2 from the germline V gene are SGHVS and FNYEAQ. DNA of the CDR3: TGTGCCAGCAGCTTACCTGGCCCCCAGTACTTC. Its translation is CASSLPGPQYF.

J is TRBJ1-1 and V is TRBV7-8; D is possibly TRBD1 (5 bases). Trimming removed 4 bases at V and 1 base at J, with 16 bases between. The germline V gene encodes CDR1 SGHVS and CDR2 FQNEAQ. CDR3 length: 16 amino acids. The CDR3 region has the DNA TGTGCCAGCAGCTCCCTCGGGGGGGGAACGAACACTGAAGCTTTCTTT. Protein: CASSSLGGGTNTEAFF.

DNA for the CDR3: TGTGCCACCAGTGATACGACTAGCGGGGTCACCGGGGAGCTGTTTTTT. It yields the protein CATSDTTSGVTGELFF. This chain connects TRBV24-1 to TRBJ2-2; 11 nucleotides line up with TRBD2. Looked up from germline, CDR1 is KGHDR and CDR2 is SFDVKD. With V trimmed by 3 bases and J by 4 bases, 3 bases remained unmatched. This CDR3 spans 16 amino acids.

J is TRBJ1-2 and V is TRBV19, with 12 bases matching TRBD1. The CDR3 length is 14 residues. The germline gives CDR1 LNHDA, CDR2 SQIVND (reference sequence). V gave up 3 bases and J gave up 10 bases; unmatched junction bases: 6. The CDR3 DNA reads TGTGCCAGTAGTATCGCGGGACAGGGGGCGGACTACACCTTC. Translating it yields CASSIAGQGADYTF. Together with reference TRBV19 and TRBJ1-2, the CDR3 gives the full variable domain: DGGITQSPKYLFRKEGQNVTLSCEQNLNHDAMYWYRQDPGQGLRLIYYSQIVNDFQKGDIAEGYSVSREKKESFPLTVTSAQKNPTAFYLCASSIAGQGADYTFGSGTRLTVV.

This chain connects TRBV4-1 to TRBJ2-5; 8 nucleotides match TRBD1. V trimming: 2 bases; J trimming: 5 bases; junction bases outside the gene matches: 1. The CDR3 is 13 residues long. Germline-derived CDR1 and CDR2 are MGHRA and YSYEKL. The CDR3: CASSQTGGETQYF. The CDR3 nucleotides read TGCGCCAGCAGCCAAACAGGGGGTGAGACCCAGTACTTC.

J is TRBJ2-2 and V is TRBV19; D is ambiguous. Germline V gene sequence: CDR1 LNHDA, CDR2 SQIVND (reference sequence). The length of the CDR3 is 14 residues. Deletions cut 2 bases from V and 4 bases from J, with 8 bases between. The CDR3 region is CASSILSSTGELFF. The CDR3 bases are TGTGCCAGTAGTATACTAAGTAGCACCGGGGAGCTGTTTTTT.

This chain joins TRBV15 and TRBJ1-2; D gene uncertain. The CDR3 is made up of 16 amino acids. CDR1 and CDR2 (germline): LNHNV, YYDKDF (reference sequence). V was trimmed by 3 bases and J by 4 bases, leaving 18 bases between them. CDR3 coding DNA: TGTGCCACCAGCAGGCCCTCGAACGCAGGAGGCTATGGCTACACCTTC. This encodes CATSRPSNAGGYGYTF.

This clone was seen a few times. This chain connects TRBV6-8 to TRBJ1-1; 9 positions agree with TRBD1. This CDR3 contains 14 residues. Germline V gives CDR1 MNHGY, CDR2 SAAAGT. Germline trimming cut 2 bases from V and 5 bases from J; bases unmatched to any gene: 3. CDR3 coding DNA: TGTGCCAGCAGTTACCCAGACAGGGGGACTGAAGCTTTCTTT. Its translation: CASSYPDRGTEAFF.

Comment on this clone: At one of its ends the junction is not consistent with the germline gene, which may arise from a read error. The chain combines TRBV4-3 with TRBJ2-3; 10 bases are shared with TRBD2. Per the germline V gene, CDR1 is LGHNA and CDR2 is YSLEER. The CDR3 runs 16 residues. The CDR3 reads CASSQEPSGSTDTQYF. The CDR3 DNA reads TGCGCCAGCAGTCAAGAGCCTAGCGGGAGTACAGATACGCAGTATTTT.

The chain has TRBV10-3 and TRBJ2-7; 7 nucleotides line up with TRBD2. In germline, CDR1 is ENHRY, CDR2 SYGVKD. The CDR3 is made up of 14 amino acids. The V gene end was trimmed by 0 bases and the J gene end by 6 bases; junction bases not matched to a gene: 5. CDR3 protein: CAISESGGGFEQYF. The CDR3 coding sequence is TGTGCCATCAGTGAGTCTGGGGGAGGGTTCGAGCAGTACTTC.

CDR3 sequence (DNA): TGCGCCAGCAGTCGGACTAGCGAGACCTACGAGCAGTACTTC. It translates to CASSRTSETYEQYF. V gene TRBV4-3 combines with J gene TRBJ2-7; 9 bases match TRBD2. Germline CDR1 and CDR2: LGHNA and YSLEER. The CDR3 is 14 amino acids. V lost 6 bases, J lost 2 bases, and 5 bases stayed unmatched.

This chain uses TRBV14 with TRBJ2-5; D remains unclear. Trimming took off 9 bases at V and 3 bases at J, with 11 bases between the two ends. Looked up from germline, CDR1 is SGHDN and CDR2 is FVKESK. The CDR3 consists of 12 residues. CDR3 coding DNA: TGTGCCAGTCCCAGGTGTAAAGAGACCCAGTACTTC. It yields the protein CASPRCKETQYF.

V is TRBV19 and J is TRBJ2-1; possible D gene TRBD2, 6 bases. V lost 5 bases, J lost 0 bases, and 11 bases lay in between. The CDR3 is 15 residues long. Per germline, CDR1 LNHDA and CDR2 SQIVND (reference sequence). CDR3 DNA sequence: TGTGCCAGTAGTCTCCCGGGAGTCTCCTACAATGAGCAGTTCTTC. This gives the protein CASSLPGVSYNEQFF.

CDR3 DNA: TGTGCCAGCAGCTCGCGAAGCACCGGGGAGCTGTTTTTT. This encodes CASSSRSTGELFF. The V and J genes are TRBV7-9 and TRBJ2-2; D is uncertain. This CDR3 contains 13 residues. Germline-derived CDR1 and CDR2 are SEHNR and FQNEAQ (reference sequence). Trimming stripped 4 bases from V and 4 bases from J, with 7 bases between.

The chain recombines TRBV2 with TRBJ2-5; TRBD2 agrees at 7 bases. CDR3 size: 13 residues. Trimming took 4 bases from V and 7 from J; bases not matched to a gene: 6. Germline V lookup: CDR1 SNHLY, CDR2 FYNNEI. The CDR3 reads CASSGGGGGTQYF. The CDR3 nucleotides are TGTGCCAGCAGTGGTGGGGGGGGAGGGACCCAGTACTTC. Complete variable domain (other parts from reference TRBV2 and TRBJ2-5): EPEVTQTPSHQVTQMGQEVILRCVPISNHLYFYWYRQILGQKVEFLVSFYNNEISEKSEIFDDQFSVERPDGSNFTLKIRSTKLEDSAMYFCASSGGGGGTQYFGPGTRLLVL.

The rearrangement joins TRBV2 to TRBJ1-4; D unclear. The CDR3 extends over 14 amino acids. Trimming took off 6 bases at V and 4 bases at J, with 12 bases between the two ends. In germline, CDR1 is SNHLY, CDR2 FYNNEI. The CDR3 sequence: CASRREGYNEKLFF. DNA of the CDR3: TGTGCCAGCAGGAGGGAAGGGTATAATGAAAAACTGTTTTTT.

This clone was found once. CDR3 sequence reads: CASSGGGGPGDTQYF. The CDR3 bases are TGTGCCAGCAGCGGTGGCGGGGGGCCCGGAGATACGCAGTATTTT. The chain couples TRBV5-4 to TRBJ2-3; 8 bases map to TRBD2. Germline assignment: CDR1 SGHNT and CDR2 YYREEE (reference sequence). The CDR3 spans 15 residues. V lost 4 bases and J lost 5; bases outside the gene matches: 9.

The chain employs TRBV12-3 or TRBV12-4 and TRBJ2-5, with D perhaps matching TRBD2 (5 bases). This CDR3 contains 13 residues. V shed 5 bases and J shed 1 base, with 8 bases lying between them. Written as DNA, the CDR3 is TGTGCCAGCAGTCCCGGGATCCAAGAGACCCAGTACTTC. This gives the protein CASSPGIQETQYF.

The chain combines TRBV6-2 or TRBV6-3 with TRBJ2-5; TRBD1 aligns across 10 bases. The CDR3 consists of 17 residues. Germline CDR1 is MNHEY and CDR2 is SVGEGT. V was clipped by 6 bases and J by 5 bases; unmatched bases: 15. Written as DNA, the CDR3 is TGTGCCAGCAGCAAGGGGAGGGGGACAGGGGTTGTGGAGACCCAGTACTTC. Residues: CASSKGRGTGVVETQYF.

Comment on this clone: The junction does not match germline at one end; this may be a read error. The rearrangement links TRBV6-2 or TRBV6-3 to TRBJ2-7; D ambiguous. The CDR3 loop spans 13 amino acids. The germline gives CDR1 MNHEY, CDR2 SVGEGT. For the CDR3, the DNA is TGTGCCAGCAGTCACTCCAACACCTACGAGCAGTACTTC. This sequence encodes CASSHSNTYEQYF.

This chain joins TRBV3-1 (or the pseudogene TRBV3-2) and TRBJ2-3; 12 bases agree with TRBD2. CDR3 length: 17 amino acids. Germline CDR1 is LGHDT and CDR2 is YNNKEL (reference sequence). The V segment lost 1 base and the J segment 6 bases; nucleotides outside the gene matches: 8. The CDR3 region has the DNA TGTGCCAGCAGCCAAGCCGGGACTAGCGGGCCAAGGGATACGCAGTATTTT. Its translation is CASSQAGTSGPRDTQYF.

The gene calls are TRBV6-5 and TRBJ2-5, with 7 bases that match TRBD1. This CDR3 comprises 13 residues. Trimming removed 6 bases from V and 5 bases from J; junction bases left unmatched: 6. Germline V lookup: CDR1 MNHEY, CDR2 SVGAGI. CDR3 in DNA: TGTGCCAGCAGGACGACAGGGATGGAGACCCAGTACTTC. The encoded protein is CASRTTGMETQYF.

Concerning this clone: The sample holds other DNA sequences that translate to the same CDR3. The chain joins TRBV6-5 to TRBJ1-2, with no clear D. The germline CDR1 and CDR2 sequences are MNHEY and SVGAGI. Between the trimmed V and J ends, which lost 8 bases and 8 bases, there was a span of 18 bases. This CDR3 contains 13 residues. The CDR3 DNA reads TGTGCCAGCGTCCCGGGTAACCTTGTGGGCTACACCTTC. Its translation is CASVPGNLVGYTF.

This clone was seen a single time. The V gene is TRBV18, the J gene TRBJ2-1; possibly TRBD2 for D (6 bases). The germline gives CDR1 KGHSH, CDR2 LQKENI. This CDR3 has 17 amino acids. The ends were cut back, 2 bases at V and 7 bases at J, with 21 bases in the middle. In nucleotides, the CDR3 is TGTGCCAGCTCACCAACAACTAGCTCCTTAGTGAGGAATGAGCAGTTCTTC. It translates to CASSPTTSSLVRNEQFF.

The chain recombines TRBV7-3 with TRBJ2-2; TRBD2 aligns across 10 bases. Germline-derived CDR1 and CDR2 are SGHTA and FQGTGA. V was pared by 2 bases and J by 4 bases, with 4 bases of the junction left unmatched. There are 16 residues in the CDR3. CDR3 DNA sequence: TGTGCCAGCAGCTTAGCAGCTAGCGGGAGCACCGGGGAGCTGTTTTTT. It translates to CASSLAASGSTGELFF. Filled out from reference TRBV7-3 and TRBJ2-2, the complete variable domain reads GAGVSQTPSNKVTEKGKYVELRCDPISGHTALYWYRQSLGQGPEFLIYFQGTGAADDSGLPNDRFFAVRPEGSVSTLKIQRTERGDSAVYLCASSLAASGSTGELFFGEGSRLTVL.

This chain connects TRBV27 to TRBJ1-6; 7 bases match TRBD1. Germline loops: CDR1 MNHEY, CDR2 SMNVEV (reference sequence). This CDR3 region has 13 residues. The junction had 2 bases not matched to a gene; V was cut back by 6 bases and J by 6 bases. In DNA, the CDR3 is TGTGCCAGCAGAGGACAGGCTAATTCACCCCTCCACTTT. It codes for CASRGQANSPLHF.

The CDR3 spells CASGSSSGREETQYF. The DNA of the CDR3 is TGCGCCAGCGGCAGCAGTAGCGGGAGGGAAGAGACCCAGTACTTC. V and J are TRBV5-1 and TRBJ2-5; 11 nucleotides align to TRBD2. V dropped 7 bases and J dropped 3; count of bases not matched to a gene: 8. This CDR3 region has 15 residues. Germline CDR1 SGHRS, CDR2 YFSETQ.